A selection of T cell receptor beta chains follows, all from one sample in a study of blood T cell repertoires in COVID-19. TCRdb's copy holds only in-frame clones and misses some; the assay was immunoSEQ multiplex PCR. The data show about 220,000 clones, about nine tenths seen once. Sequenced input: peripheral blood. These receptors came from a man aged 30 to 39 who had recovered from COVID-19. Each CDR3 is given with its conserved first and last residue. The D gene is left open where the match is weak. The size entry is marked missing in some rows and otherwise reads once, few, many or a size class.

v_call	clone_size	j_call	cdr3_length	d_call	cdr3_nt	cdr3_aa
TRBV29-1	-	TRBJ2-1	13	-	TGCAGCGCGGGACGTGAGGGATACAATGAGCAGTTCTTC	CSAGREGYNEQFF
TRBV18	-	TRBJ2-5	14	TRBD1	TGTGCCAGCTCACTTAGACAGGGGAGAGAGACCCAGTACTTC	CASSLRQGRETQYF
TRBV28	-	TRBJ2-7	13	-	TGTGCCAGCAGTTTATCGGGGAGATACGAGCAGTACTTC	CASSLSGRYEQYF
TRBV2	-	TRBJ2-6	13	-	TGTGCCAGCAGTGAAGATGAGGGCAACGTCCTGACTTTC	CASSEDEGNVLTF
TRBV10-3	-	TRBJ2-1	20	TRBD2	TGTGCCATCAGTGGGGGAGCCGGACTAGCGGGGACCCACTCCTACAATGAGCAGTTCTTC	CAISGGAGLAGTHSYNEQFF
TRBV6-5	-	TRBJ1-1	13	TRBD1	TGTGCCAGCAGTCAGGGGGTTTTAACTGAAGCTTTCTTT	CASSQGVLTEAFF
TRBV2	-	TRBJ2-1	14	TRBD1	TGTGCCAGCAGTGTATACAGGGGCTACAATGAGCAGTTCTTC	CASSVYRGYNEQFF
TRBV11-2	-	TRBJ1-1	14	TRBD1	TGTGCCAGCAGCTTATACGGGACAGACACTGAAGCTTTCTTT	CASSLYGTDTEAFF
TRBV19	-	TRBJ1-4	16	TRBD1	TGTGCCAGTAGTCCAATCCGGGACAGGGATAATGAAAAACTGTTTTTT	CASSPIRDRDNEKLFF
TRBV10-2	once	TRBJ2-7	14	-	TGCGCCAGCAGTCCCCGCGCAGGGGCCTACGAGCAGTACTTC	CASSPRAGAYEQYF
TRBV6-5	-	TRBJ2-1	13	-	TGTGCCAGCAGTCCCCAGACAGGCAATGAGCAGTTCTTC	CASSPQTGNEQFF
TRBV7-8	-	TRBJ1-6	18	TRBD1	TGTGCCAGCAGCTTAGCTCCGACAGGGGTCTCCTATAATTCACCCCTCCACTTT	CASSLAPTGVSYNSPLHF
TRBV13	once	TRBJ2-1	14	-	TGTGCCAGCAGCCCGATAACAGGAGACAATGAGCAGTTCTTC	CASSPITGDNEQFF
TRBV18	-	TRBJ2-7	13	-	TGTGCCAGCTCAGTCAGGAACGCCTACGAGCAGTACTTC	CASSVRNAYEQYF
TRBV10-2	-	TRBJ2-2	15	TRBD2	TGCGCCAGCAGTCTACTAGCGGGGGGTCACGGGGAGCTGTTTTTT	CASSLLAGGHGELFF
TRBV6-5	-	TRBJ1-2	14	TRBD1	TGTGCCACACGACAGGGACTGGAGCACTATGGCTACACCTTC	CATRQGLEHYGYTF
TRBV15	-	TRBJ1-1	12	TRBD1	TGTGCCACCAGCAGATTGGACAGGGAAACTTTCTTT	CATSRLDRETFF
TRBV12-3/TRBV12-4	-	TRBJ1-1	13	-	TGTGCCAGCATCACAGGGAGGGACACTGAAGCTTTCTTT	CASITGRDTEAFF
TRBV7-9	-	TRBJ1-4	14	-	TGTGCCAGCAGCCGAGCCGGGAACTCTGAAAAACTGTTTTTT	CASSRAGNSEKLFF
TRBV7-2	-	TRBJ1-2	12	-	TGTGCCAGCAGCTCTTTGTTCAGGGGCTACACCTTC	CASSSLFRGYTF
TRBV4-2	-	TRBJ1-2	16	-	TGTGCCAGCAGCCAAGACTCGGACAGACAGTTCTATGGCTACACCTTC	CASSQDSDRQFYGYTF
TRBV2	-	TRBJ1-4	16	TRBD1	TGTGCCAGCAGTGATGACAGGGCAACTCTAAATGAAAAACTGTTTTTT	CASSDDRATLNEKLFF
TRBV2	once	TRBJ2-3	16	-	TGTGCCAGCGTGTGGACCCGGGGGGCGGGGGCAGATACGCAGTATTTT	CASVWTRGAGADTQYF
TRBV9	-	TRBJ2-5	15	-	TGTGCCAGCAGCGTAAGGGTAGGGGTGTGGGAGACCCAGTACTTC	CASSVRVGVWETQYF
TRBV11-3	few	TRBJ1-6	15	-	TGTGCCAGCAGCTTAGATCCCGGCGGGGGATCACCCCTCCACTTT	CASSLDPGGGSPLHF
TRBV3-1/TRBV3-2	-	TRBJ1-2	15	-	TGTGCCAGCACCCCAAACCGGGACACGGGTCATGGCTACACCTTC	CASTPNRDTGHGYTF
TRBV10-3	once	TRBJ2-1	12	-	TGTGCCATCAGTGGGGCCGCTTATGAGCAGTTCTTC	CAISGAAYEQFF
TRBV11-2	once	TRBJ1-2	12	-	TGTGCCAGCAGACGATCAGGGTTGAGCTACACCTTC	CASRRSGLSYTF
TRBV10-3	-	TRBJ1-2	14	TRBD1	TGTGCCATCAGTAGGGACAGGGTAGGGAGGAGCTACACCTTC	CAISRDRVGRSYTF
TRBV19	once	TRBJ2-3	16	TRBD2	TGTGCCAGTACCTCGGGACTAGCGGGGGGGCGTGATACGCAGTATTTT	CASTSGLAGGRDTQYF
TRBV7-2	-	TRBJ1-1	14	-	TGTGCCAGCAGCCAAACAAGCGGGATTTATGAAGCTTTCTTT	CASSQTSGIYEAFF
TRBV6-4	-	TRBJ1-4	13	TRBD1	TGTGCCAGCAGGGGACAGGGTGGTGAAAAACTGTTTTTT	CASRGQGGEKLFF
TRBV5-1	-	TRBJ2-1	16	-	TGCGCCAGCAGCTTGGGGAGGCATAGCTCCTACAATGAGCAGTTCTTC	CASSLGRHSSYNEQFF
TRBV5-6	-	TRBJ2-1	15	TRBD1	TGTGCCAGCAGCTTAGGGGGCCTCCAGTACAATGAGCAGTTCTTC	CASSLGGLQYNEQFF
TRBV11-3	-	TRBJ2-7	12	TRBD1	TGTGCCAGCAGCTGGGGACAGGGAAAGCAGTACTTC	CASSWGQGKQYF
TRBV4-1	-	TRBJ1-4	16	TRBD1	TGCGCCAGCAGCCAAGGGCTGACAGGGCGTAATGAAAAACTGTTTTTT	CASSQGLTGRNEKLFF
TRBV6-4	-	TRBJ1-5	14	-	TGTGCCAGCAGTGACGTCTTCGGCAATCAGCCCCAGCATTTT	CASSDVFGNQPQHF
TRBV20-1	-	TRBJ2-1	11	TRBD1	TGCAGTGGGACAGGGTTCAATGAGCAGTTCTTC	CSGTGFNEQFF
TRBV9	-	TRBJ2-3	15	-	TGTGCCAGCAGCGTAGTCGGACAGTTCACAGATACGCAGTATTTT	CASSVVGQFTDTQYF
TRBV19	-	TRBJ2-7	14	-	TGTGCCAGTAGTATAGCAGAAGGGGCCCACGAGCAGTACTTC	CASSIAEGAHEQYF
TRBV5-4	-	TRBJ2-7	15	TRBD2	TGTGCCAGCAGCTTGGGTCAAGCGGGGACCTACGAGCAGTACTTC	CASSLGQAGTYEQYF
TRBV21-1	-	TRBJ1-1	18	-	TGTGCCAGCAGCAAAGGGAGAGGGGGCAGTAGGGCGAACACTGAAGCTTTCTTT	CASSKGRGGSRANTEAFF
TRBV7-9	-	TRBJ2-7	14	TRBD1	TGTGCCAGCAGGCCGAGACAGGGTATCGACGAGCAGTACTTC	CASRPRQGIDEQYF
TRBV7-8	-	TRBJ1-5	16	TRBD1	TGTGCCAGCAGCTCGTTTCTGACAGGGGGCAATCAGCCCCAGCATTTT	CASSSFLTGGNQPQHF
TRBV5-4	-	TRBJ1-2	13	-	TGTGCCAGCAGCTGGGTCCAGGGCAATGGCTACACCTTC	CASSWVQGNGYTF
TRBV12-2	-	TRBJ1-5	22	-	TGTGCAAGTCGCTTAGCCCTAGCTCTAGAAGAGCCCGATGGACAGCCGAATCAGCCCCAGCATTTT	CASRLALALEEPDGQPNQPQHF
TRBV5-1	-	TRBJ2-5	16	-	TGCGCCAGCAGCTTGGCCCCGGGAGCCATCCAAGAGACCCAGTACTTC	CASSLAPGAIQETQYF
TRBV9	-	TRBJ2-3	16	-	TGTGCCAGCAGCCTACGTAAGGACAGAAGCACAGATACGCAGTATTTT	CASSLRKDRSTDTQYF
TRBV6-5	few	TRBJ1-1	11	-	TGTGCCAGCAGGTCGGGACAAGGTGCTTTCTTT	CASRSGQGAFF
TRBV18	-	TRBJ2-7	15	-	TGTGCCAGCTCACCTCCGGGACTGGGGACCTACGAGCAGTACTTC	CASSPPGLGTYEQYF
TRBV6-1	-	TRBJ2-7	14	TRBD2	TGTGCCAGCAGTGATTGGCGGGGGGCCTACGAGCAGTACTTC	CASSDWRGAYEQYF